What follows are 10 T cell receptor beta chains derived from one specimen sequenced in a study of shared clonotypes between healthy human individuals. Profiling relied on immunoSEQ multiplex PCR, and the TCRdb table lists in-frame clones only, not all of them. The sample yields about 1.5 million clones, 95% to 97% seen once. Sequencing used naive CD4+ T cells sorted from blood. Subset denoted: CD45RA+ positively selected. These receptors came from a man in his thirties or forties in good health.

This clone turned up a few times. The chain links TRBV28 to TRBJ1-5; D unclear. The CDR3 length is 13 residues. Germline-derived CDR1 and CDR2 are MDHEN and SYDVKM. V was cut by 6 bases and J by 3 bases, with 9 bases left in between. In nucleotides, the CDR3 is TGTGCCAGCAGGTGGCAGTCCAATCAGCCCCAGCATTTT. It specifies CASRWQSNQPQHF.

This clone came up once. This same CDR3 is encoded by further DNA sequences in the sample. The rearrangement uses TRBV28 and TRBJ2-7; no reliable D call. V was clipped by 5 bases and J by 4 bases, with 6 bases between them. Germline loops: CDR1 MDHEN, CDR2 SYDVKM. The CDR3 is 11 residues long. The CDR3 sequence: CASSPRYEQYF. In DNA form, the CDR3 reads TGTGCCAGCAGTCCGAGATACGAGCAGTACTTC.

The chain employs TRBV5-1 and TRBJ1-1; D remains unclear. Germline CDR1 reads SGHRS; CDR2 reads YFSETQ. This CDR3 contains 16 residues. V was clipped by 0 bases and J by 7 bases, with 19 bases between them. The CDR3 sequence: CASSLAGLGGRGEAFF. In nucleotides, the CDR3 is TGCGCCAGCAGCTTGGCCGGCCTTGGAGGGAGAGGTGAAGCTTTCTTT.

This chain connects TRBV5-6 to TRBJ2-7; D call uncertain. Germline values: CDR1 SGHDT, CDR2 YYEEEE. This CDR3 comprises 15 residues. The V and J ends lost 0 bases and 3 bases respectively, with 13 bases between them. The CDR3 DNA is TGTGCCAGCAGCTTGGAGGGCGTCACCAACTACGAGCAGTACTTC. Amino acid sequence: CASSLEGVTNYEQYF.

The chain carries TRBV7-2 and TRBJ2-3; 8 bases fit TRBD2. From germline, CDR1 is SGHTA and CDR2 FQGNSA. V shed 5 bases, J shed 3 bases, and the junction held 7 bases outside the gene matches. There are 15 residues in the CDR3. The CDR3 sequence is CASSVSGKRTDTQYF. For the CDR3, the DNA is TGTGCCAGCAGCGTTAGCGGGAAGCGTACAGATACGCAGTATTTT.

Details on this clone: Additional DNA sequences in this sample encode the identical CDR3. The chain uses TRBV2 and TRBJ2-3; D is unresolved. The V and J ends lost 6 bases and 3 bases respectively, with 4 bases between them. The CDR3 loop spans 11 amino acids. From germline, CDR1 is SNHLY and CDR2 FYNNEI. The CDR3 DNA follows: TGTGCCAGCAGGGTTACAGATACGCAGTATTTT. It encodes CASRVTDTQYF.

Points on this clone: Other DNA variants within this sample encode the same CDR3. The CDR3 spells CATSIGTGGYEQYF. CDR3 sequence (DNA): TGTGCCACCAGCATAGGGACAGGGGGCTACGAGCAGTACTTC. The rearrangement links TRBV15 to TRBJ2-7, with 11 bases that match TRBD1. The CDR3 length is 14 residues. V shed 4 bases and J 3 bases; nucleotides not matched to a gene: 2. Germline CDR1 LNHNV, CDR2 YYDKDF (reference sequence).

CDR3 sequence (DNA): TGCAGCGTTACTAGGGGGGGGACCATATCAGATACGCAGTATTTT. Translation: CSVTRGGTISDTQYF. This chain connects TRBV29-1 to TRBJ2-3; weak D call: TRBD2 (7 bases). Per germline, CDR1 SQVTM and CDR2 ANQGSEA. The CDR3 loop spans 15 amino acids. The V end lost 5 bases, the J end lost 4 bases, and 19 bases lay between the germline ends.

The chain carries TRBV5-1 and TRBJ2-1; no reliable D call. The CDR3 totals 16 residues. The V gene lost 0 bases and the J gene lost 0 bases, with 10 bases spanning the gap. Germline V gives CDR1 SGHRS, CDR2 YFSETQ. CDR3 residues: CASSLAVLGSYNEQFF. The CDR3 nucleotides read TGCGCCAGCAGCTTGGCCGTCCTAGGCTCCTACAATGAGCAGTTCTTC.

The J gene is TRBJ2-7, the V gene TRBV4-3; TRBD1 matches 8 bases. Germline CDR1 reads LGHNA; CDR2 reads YSLEER. The CDR3 runs to 19 residues. V dropped 2 bases and J dropped 5; count of bases not matched to a gene: 20. The CDR3 DNA is TGCGCCAGCAGCCAACCGAGGGGAAATCCAGGGGGCCTTCGTCACGAGCAGTACTTC. Its translation: CASSQPRGNPGGLRHEQYF.